This paragraph covers one T cell receptor beta chain sequence. The sample comes from a study of cytomegalovirus exposure and HLA in healthy donors. Researchers ran the PCR with 60 Vbeta and 13 Jbeta primers. Using immunoSEQ multiplex PCR, the repertoire was profiled, and TCRdb retains in-frame clones only, with some absent. The sample consists of around 90,000 clones, roughly four fifths of them appearing once. Per the germline V gene, CDR1 is PRHDT and CDR2 is FYEKMQ (reference sequence). The CDR3 is 14 residues long. V gene TRBV13 combines with J gene TRBJ2-5, with 8 bases aligning to TRBD1. The J call is doubtful: the DNA matches TRBJ2-7 better. The specimen was PBMCs. This clonotype was obtained from a man aged 25 to 40 in good health and CMV-seronegative. The CDR3 DNA reads as TGTGCCAGCAGTTTTGGCCAGGGGGCGACCGAGCAGTACTTC. Protein: CASSFGQGATEQYF.